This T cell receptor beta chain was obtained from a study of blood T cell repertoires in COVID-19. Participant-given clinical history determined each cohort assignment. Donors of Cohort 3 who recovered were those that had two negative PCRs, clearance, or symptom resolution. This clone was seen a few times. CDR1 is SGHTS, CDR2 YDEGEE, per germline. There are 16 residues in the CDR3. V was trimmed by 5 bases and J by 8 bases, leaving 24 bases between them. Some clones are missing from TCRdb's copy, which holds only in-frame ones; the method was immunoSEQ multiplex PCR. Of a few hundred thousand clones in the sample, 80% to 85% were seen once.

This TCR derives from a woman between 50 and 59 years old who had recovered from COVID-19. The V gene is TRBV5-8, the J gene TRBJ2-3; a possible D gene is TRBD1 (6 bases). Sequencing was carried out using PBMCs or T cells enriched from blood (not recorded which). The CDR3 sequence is CASSSLRTSGHPTQYF. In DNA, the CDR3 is TGTGCCAGCAGTTCCCTCAGAACTTCGGGACATCCTACGCAGTATTTT.